This TCR beta chain comes out of a study of tumor-infiltrating lymphocytes in primary liver carcinoma. Findings and caveats of the study: Tumors had a top-250-clone fraction that was significantly higher than blood (p = 0.039).

Production of TCR beta cDNA used 500 ng total RNA together with a constant-region primer. Employing slightly modified ARM-PCR, three nested multiplex PCR rounds were run, and these gave rise to the TCR beta libraries. A C-beta reverse primer was combined with TRBV1-TRBV30 forward primers in the first two PCR rounds, and each round had around 11 cycles. TCRdb used MiXCR to reprocess the multiplex PCR reads, holding one entry per CDR3 protein. The sample holds 70,000 to 95,000 distinct CDR3 sequences, more than 60% seen once. Germline CDR1 is SQVTM and CDR2 is ANQGSEA. The CDR3 runs 12 residues. The 20-30 mg bulk tissue piece was not sorted before simultaneous RNA and DNA extraction. A word on this clonotype: Its specificity is not known.

Sequencing was performed on liver tumor tissue from sampling region 4. Subset described: tumor region T4, right-lateral pole. The clonotype originates from a man aged 40-55 years with primary liver carcinoma and hepatitis B virus infection. The V call is TRBV29-1, the J call TRBJ2-7; D unresolved. This CDR3 reads CSVGSPPKEQYF. CDR3 sequence (DNA): TGCAGTGTCGGATCACCACCCAAAGAGCAGTACTTC.